This T cell receptor beta chain was retrieved from a study of early T cells in non-severe SARS-CoV-2 infection. Whole-study context: Chains stayed unpaired after sequencing of bulk RNA from unsorted whole blood.

This clonotype has just a few counts. TCRdb used MiXCR to reprocess the 5' RACE reads, holding one entry per CDR3 protein. The table records around 37,000 distinct CDR3 sequences, around 9% of them present only once. The CDR3 contains 16 residues. V gave up 3 bases and J gave up 6 bases; unmatched junction bases: 8. Germline lookup yields CDR1 LGHNA and CDR2 YSLEER. This chain links TRBV4-3 with TRBJ2-1, with TRBD1 matching over 10 bases. The sequencing input was whole blood. The sequence came from an adult who was a healthcare worker with PCR-confirmed SARS-CoV-2 infection or an uninfected control (not recorded which). This CDR3 is CASSQTRQGAINEQFF. The CDR3 DNA follows: TGCGCCAGCAGCCAGACCAGACAGGGGGCAATCAATGAGCAGTTCTTC.